These 24 T cell receptor beta chains share one sample of origin, sequenced in a study of T cell repertoires in aging, cancer and after chemotherapy (dated by TCRdb to the late 2010s). Sequencing instrument: Illumina MiSeq. Multiplex touch-down PCR with a mixed TRB-A/B primer pool was used to amplify rearranged TRB sequences covering the V, D and J segments. TCRdb trimmed the raw reads at Q25, called clones with MiXCR and kept productive beta chains. A single entry per CDR3 protein holds the most common genes and DNA from its merged rows. The sample table contains approximately 4,100 distinct CDR3 sequences; only one count was recorded for 23% of them. About 30% of the sample comes from the top ten. TCR beta rearrangements were amplified from genomic DNA isolated from peripheral blood, not from sorted cells or RNA. Sequencing was performed on blood. All receptors derive from a human donor in good health. The donor label of this sample is uncertain.

The chain recombines TRBV6-5 with TRBJ2-7, with 7 positions matching TRBD2. The CDR3 has 14 residues. V gave up 2 bases and J gave up 2 bases; unmatched junction bases: 3. CDR1 MNHEY and CDR2 SVGAGI come from the germline V gene. This CDR3 is CASSYEAGAYEQYF. CDR3 DNA: TGTGCCAGCAGTTACGAGGCGGGGGCCTACGAGCAGTACTTC.

This clonotype is medium-sized in the sample. The J gene is TRBJ1-2, the V gene TRBV24-1; D is undetermined. V lost 3 bases and J 8 bases, leaving 18 bases between the germline ends. The CDR3 is made up of 15 amino acids. The germline CDR1 and CDR2 sequences are KGHDR and SFDVKD. CDR3 DNA sequence: TGTGCCACCAGTGATCAAACAGTGGACTTATCCGGCTACACCTTC. Protein sequence: CATSDQTVDLSGYTF.

This clonotype turned up a few times. This rearrangement joins TRBV24-1 to TRBJ2-7; 8 nucleotides align to TRBD1. This CDR3 is built from 14 residues. Germline V gene sequence: CDR1 KGHDR, CDR2 SFDVKD. V was pared by 6 bases and J by 3 bases, with 6 bases of the junction left unmatched. The CDR3 is CATSTGTGYYEQYF. The CDR3 region has the DNA TGTGCCACCAGTACAGGGACAGGATACTACGAGCAGTACTTC.

In its sample, this clonotype is medium-sized. The genes are TRBV19 and TRBJ2-5, with D maybe TRBD1 (6 bases). CDR3 length: 12 residues. The germline V and J ends were trimmed by 10 bases and 4 bases, with 13 bases remaining between them. Looked up from germline, CDR1 is LNHDA and CDR2 is SQIVND (reference sequence). The DNA of the CDR3 is TGTGCCACCAGACAGGTAGGAGAGACCCAGTACTTC. This sequence encodes CATRQVGETQYF.

Sample share makes this clonotype medium-sized. The genes are TRBV19 and TRBJ1-4; 9 nucleotides match TRBD1. From germline, CDR1 is LNHDA and CDR2 SQIVND (reference sequence). The CDR3 contains 16 residues. After removal of 5 bases from V and 4 bases from J, the junction contained 8 bases not matched to a gene. The CDR3 DNA reads TGTGCCAGTAGTCCGGGACAGGGCAGTGGTAATGAAAAACTGTTTTTT. Translated: CASSPGQGSGNEKLFF.

As regards this clonotype: Just one base apart from a much larger clone, this may be a read error. V usage is TRBV27 and J usage is TRBJ2-7; maybe TRBD1 (7 bases). CDR1 is MNHEY, CDR2 SMNVEV, per germline (reference sequence). The length of the CDR3 is 13 residues. CDR3 in amino acids: CASGGTVRYKQYF. DNA of the CDR3: TGTGCCAGCGGAGGGACAGTACGCTACAAGCAGTACTTC.

A few counts support this clonotype. This chain links TRBV5-4 with TRBJ2-7, with D perhaps matching TRBD2 (6 bases). Trimming removed 3 bases at V and 3 bases at J, with 13 bases between. The CDR3 consists of 14 residues. The germline CDR1 and CDR2 sequences are SGHNT and YYREEE (reference sequence). This CDR3 is CASSSEDGGYEQYF. CDR3 nucleotides: TGTGCCAGCAGCTCCGAGGACGGGGGCTACGAGCAGTACTTC.

This clonotype qualifies as large. The V and J genes are TRBV19 and TRBJ2-2, with TRBD2 matching over 8 bases. The CDR3 has 14 amino acids. Germline CDR1 and CDR2: LNHDA and SQIVND (reference sequence). V was pared by 10 bases and J by 5 bases, with 9 bases of the junction left unmatched. The CDR3 loop is CATPAGTRTGELFF. In DNA form, the CDR3 reads TGTGCCACTCCAGCCGGGACTAGAACCGGGGAGCTGTTTTTT.

The chain employs TRBV12-3 or TRBV12-4 and TRBJ1-5, with 12 nucleotides matching TRBD1. J was trimmed by 7 bases and V by 6 bases; bases with no gene match: 7. This CDR3 spans 15 amino acids. The CDR3 DNA is TGTGCCAGCAGAACCGGGACAGGGGGCGAGCAGCCCCAGCATTTT. Its protein is CASRTGTGGEQPQHF.

This clonotype was counted a single time. This rearrangement joins TRBV7-2 to TRBJ2-7; TRBD1 aligns across 7 bases. This CDR3 has 13 amino acids. With 5 bases clipped from V and 5 bases from J, the junction kept 6 bases outside the gene matches. The germline gives CDR1 SGHTA, CDR2 FQGNSA. This CDR3 reads CASSGDRANEQYF. As DNA, the CDR3 is TGTGCCAGCAGCGGTGACAGGGCCAACGAGCAGTACTTC. The full variable domain, its missing parts supplied by reference TRBV7-2 and TRBJ2-7, is GAGVSQSPSNKVTEKGKDVELRCDPISGHTALYWYRQSLGQGLEFLIYFQGNSAPDKSGLPSDRFSAERTGGSVSTLTIQRTQQEDSAVYLCASSGDRANEQYFGPGTRLTVT.

By sample share, this clonotype is medium-sized. The chain combines TRBV18 with TRBJ1-2; D gene uncertain. The CDR3 is 13 residues long. With 6 bases removed from V and 0 bases from J, the gap between germline ends came to 8 bases. Germline values: CDR1 KGHSH, CDR2 LQKENI. The CDR3 bases are TGTGCCAGCTCGCGGCCTCCTAACTATGGCTACACCTTC. It translates to CASSRPPNYGYTF.

There are a few counts of this clonotype. The chain joins TRBV5-1 to TRBJ2-1; no firm D call. CDR3 length: 14 amino acids. V was cut by 2 bases and J by 4 bases, with 10 bases left in between. The V gene's germline CDR1 is SGHRS and CDR2 YFSETQ. CDR3 amino acids: CASSLGLKYNEQFF. CDR3 in DNA: TGCGCCAGCAGCTTAGGTTTGAAGTACAATGAGCAGTTCTTC.

The CDR3 DNA is TGTGCCAGCAGCTTCACAGGGTTCGAGACCCAGTACTTC. Translated, it gives CASSFTGFETQYF. This chain connects TRBV7-2 to TRBJ2-5; perhaps TRBD1 as D (6 bases). This CDR3 spans 13 amino acids. CDR1 is SGHTA and CDR2 is FQGNSA in the germline V gene. Trimming took 3 bases from V and 5 from J, leaving 10 bases between them. Drawing the rest from reference TRBV7-2 and TRBJ2-5, the complete variable domain is GAGVSQSPSNKVTEKGKDVELRCDPISGHTALYWYRQSLGQGLEFLIYFQGNSAPDKSGLPSDRFSAERTGGSVSTLTIQRTQQEDSAVYLCASSFTGFETQYFGPGTRLLVL.

The chain uses TRBV12-3 or TRBV12-4 and TRBJ1-2; TRBD1 aligns across 8 bases. V gave up 6 bases and J gave up 8 bases; unmatched junction bases: 11. The CDR3 contains 14 residues. The CDR3 reads CASSDRTGRGGYTF. The CDR3 nucleotides read TGTGCCAGCAGCGACCGGACAGGGAGGGGGGGCTACACCTTC.

This clonotype ranks as medium-sized (0.01 to 0.1%). The genes are TRBV29-1 and TRBJ1-1, with D hard to call. Trimming left V 7 bases short and J 1 base short, with 13 bases between. Germline V gene lookup returns CDR1 SQVTM and CDR2 ANQGSEA. The CDR3 is 13 amino acids. The DNA of the CDR3 is TGCAGCGCCGAACGGTCGAGGAACACTGAAGCTTTCTTT. Translated, it gives CSAERSRNTEAFF.

This clonotype is deemed hyperexpanded. The gene calls are TRBV6-5 and TRBJ1-2; D remains unclear. This CDR3 has 13 residues. Trimming shortened V by 0 bases and J by 4 bases, and 6 bases separated the two germline ends. CDR1 MNHEY and CDR2 SVGAGI come from the germline V gene. The DNA for the CDR3 is TGTGCCAGCAGTTACTCGGACCGCTATGGCTACACCTTC. Translating gives CASSYSDRYGYTF.

This clonotype was seen a few times. This chain joins TRBV5-1 and TRBJ2-5, with TRBD1 matching over 10 bases. CDR3 length equals 18 residues. The germline V gene encodes CDR1 SGHRS and CDR2 YFSETQ. Trimming took 0 bases from V and 5 from J; bases not matched to a gene: 13. Here the CDR3 reads CASSLGAGTGAWVETQYF. CDR3 DNA sequence: TGCGCCAGCAGCTTGGGGGCTGGGACAGGGGCCTGGGTTGAGACCCAGTACTTC.

This clonotype is classed as medium-sized. This chain uses TRBV19 with TRBJ2-5; 7 bases align to TRBD1. The germline V gene has CDR1 LNHDA and CDR2 SQIVND (reference sequence). V was pared by 4 bases and J by 3 bases, with 2 bases of the junction left unmatched. This CDR3 is 13 amino acids long. The CDR3: CASSTGTEETQYF. CDR3 in DNA: TGTGCCAGTAGTACAGGGACAGAAGAGACCCAGTACTTC. Full variable domain (remainder filled in from reference TRBV19 and TRBJ2-5): DGGITQSPKYLFRKEGQNVTLSCEQNLNHDAMYWYRQDPGQGLRLIYYSQIVNDFQKGDIAEGYSVSREKKESFPLTVTSAQKNPTAFYLCASSTGTEETQYFGPGTRLLVL.

On this clonotype itself: A much larger clone differs by one base, so this may be a read error. V is TRBV19 and J is TRBJ1-5; possible D gene TRBD1, 6 bases. Trimming took off 5 bases at V and 4 bases at J, with 9 bases between the two ends. The CDR3 extends over 13 amino acids. Germline CDR1 and CDR2: LNHDA and SQIVND (reference sequence). The CDR3 DNA follows: TGTGCCAGTAGTCAGGGGCGGAATCAGCCCCAGCATTTT. Encoded protein: CASSQGRNQPQHF.

This clonotype is categorized as medium-sized. The V and J genes are TRBV27 and TRBJ1-2, with 7 bases aligning to TRBD1. Germline CDR1 reads MNHEY; CDR2 reads SMNVEV (reference sequence). Trimming removed 6 bases from V and 8 bases from J; junction bases left unmatched: 24. CDR3 length: 18 residues. The CDR3 sequence is CASRTNRRGDREAWGYTF. The DNA of the CDR3 is TGTGCCAGCAGGACCAACCGACGAGGTGACAGGGAGGCGTGGGGCTACACCTTC.

This clonotype is labeled as medium-sized. This sequence joins TRBV18 and TRBJ1-1; D not resolved. The V gene lost 0 bases and the J gene lost 9 bases, with 8 bases spanning the gap. CDR1 is KGHSH, CDR2 LQKENI, per germline. The CDR3 is 12 residues long. CDR3: CASSPPEAKAFF. The CDR3 DNA sequence: TGTGCCAGCTCACCACCCGAGGCGAAAGCTTTCTTT.

This clonotype is labeled medium-sized. V usage is TRBV19 and J usage is TRBJ2-7; perhaps TRBD2 as D (7 bases). V was pared by 3 bases and J by 4 bases, with 16 bases between. This CDR3 has 15 residues. The germline V gene encodes CDR1 LNHDA and CDR2 SQIVND (reference sequence). CDR3 residues: CASSITGGPIYEQYF. The CDR3 region has the DNA TGTGCCAGTAGTATCACGGGGGGCCCAATTTACGAGCAGTACTTC.

Relative to its sample, this clonotype is medium-sized. The rearrangement uses TRBV6-5 and TRBJ2-7, with D tentatively TRBD1 (5 bases). The CDR3 loop spans 14 amino acids. Germline loops: CDR1 MNHEY, CDR2 SVGAGI. V was pared by 8 bases and J by 3 bases, with 17 bases between. The DNA of the CDR3 is TGTGCCAGCGGACACAGACTGGGTATCTACGAGCAGTACTTC. Translated: CASGHRLGIYEQYF.

By sample share, this clonotype is medium-sized. V is TRBV30 and J is TRBJ2-7; D is uncertain. Per germline, CDR1 GTSNPN and CDR2 SVGIG (reference sequence). V dropped 1 base and J dropped 1 base, with 14 bases sitting between them. This CDR3 region has 15 residues. This CDR3 is CAWSADDTGSYEQYF. In nucleotides, the CDR3 is TGTGCCTGGAGTGCCGACGATACCGGTTCCTACGAGCAGTACTTC.